One sample yielded the 8 T cell receptor beta chains listed below, sequenced in a study of blood T cell repertoires in COVID-19. The protocol was immunoSEQ multiplex PCR, while the TCRdb copy is restricted to in-frame clones and leaves out a portion. The sample contains approximately 68,000 clones, roughly 82% of which appear only once. Sequences were obtained from peripheral blood. The receptors were sampled from a man older than 75 with active COVID-19.

This chain joins TRBV4-3 and TRBJ2-1; TRBD1 aligns across 7 bases. With V trimmed by 5 bases and J by 7 bases, 5 bases remained unmatched. The length of the CDR3 is 13 residues. Germline V gene sequence: CDR1 LGHNA, CDR2 YSLEER. The CDR3 spells CASSIDRANEQFF. Here the CDR3 DNA reads TGCGCCAGCAGCATCGACAGGGCGAATGAGCAGTTCTTC.

The chain uses TRBV5-4 and TRBJ2-3; D is unresolved. The V end lost 4 bases, the J end lost 1 base, and 13 bases lay between the germline ends. The CDR3 consists of 15 residues. Looked up from germline, CDR1 is SGHNT and CDR2 is YYREEE (reference sequence). The CDR3 bases are TGTGCCAGCAGCGTCCGGGTAACTGGCACAGATACGCAGTATTTT. Translated, it gives CASSVRVTGTDTQYF. Using reference TRBV5-4 and TRBJ2-3 for the parts outside the CDR3, the full variable domain is ETGVTQSPTHLIKTRGQQVTLRCSSQSGHNTVSWYQQALGQGPQFIFQYYREEENGRGNFPPRFSGLQFPNYSSELNVNALELDDSALYLCASSVRVTGTDTQYFGPGTRLTVL.

The V gene is TRBV27, the J gene TRBJ1-6; D unresolved. Trimming cost V 6 bases and J 0 bases, with 21 bases left between them. The CDR3 spans 19 residues. Germline assignment: CDR1 MNHEY and CDR2 SMNVEV (reference sequence). The CDR3 nucleotides are TGTGCCAGCAGCTCAAGACCCGGTCTCCGGAGCTCCTATAATTCACCCCTCCACTTT. Its protein is CASSSRPGLRSSYNSPLHF.

The CDR3 DNA reads as TGTGCCAGCAGGGTCCAGGAGAACACTGAAGCTTTCTTT. Protein sequence: CASRVQENTEAFF. The chain joins TRBV6-5 to TRBJ1-1; D call uncertain. V was clipped by 6 bases and J by 1 base, with 9 bases between them. This CDR3 region has 13 residues. Germline CDR1 reads MNHEY; CDR2 reads SVGAGI.

The V call is TRBV10-3, the J call TRBJ2-3; D possibly corresponds to TRBD2 (5 bases). Germline-derived CDR1 and CDR2 are ENHRY and SYGVKD. V dropped 6 bases and J dropped 2 bases, with 9 bases sitting between them. This CDR3 contains 13 residues. The CDR3 region is CAISHGLTDTQYF. CDR3 nucleotides: TGTGCCATCAGCCATGGACTCACAGATACGCAGTATTTT.

This clone was seen just once. The chain carries TRBV5-4 and TRBJ2-5, with TRBD2 matching 12 bases. Germline V gene lookup returns CDR1 SGHNT and CDR2 YYREEE (reference sequence). CDR3 size: 14 residues. The J segment lost 4 bases and the V segment lost 2 bases, leaving 0 bases of the junction unmatched. The CDR3: CASSLLAGGETQYF. Here the CDR3 DNA reads TGTGCCAGCAGCTTACTAGCGGGAGGAGAGACCCAGTACTTC.

In its sample, this clone was seen once. The gene calls are TRBV5-4 and TRBJ2-7; perhaps TRBD1 as D (6 bases). Deletions cut 0 bases from V and 6 bases from J, with 13 bases between. The germline gives CDR1 SGHNT, CDR2 YYREEE (reference sequence). This CDR3 has 14 amino acids. CDR3 in amino acids: CASSLVQGFREQYF. The CDR3, as DNA: TGTGCCAGCAGCTTGGTACAGGGCTTTCGCGAGCAGTACTTC.

The chain employs TRBV10-1 and TRBJ2-5; D remains ambiguous. The CDR3 is made up of 14 amino acids. The germline gives CDR1 WNHNN, CDR2 SYGVQD (reference sequence). The germline V and J ends were trimmed by 2 bases and 4 bases, with 11 bases remaining between them. The CDR3 region is CASSEPVCGETQYF. In DNA, the CDR3 is TGCGCCAGCAGTGAGCCAGTGTGTGGAGAGACCCAGTACTTC.